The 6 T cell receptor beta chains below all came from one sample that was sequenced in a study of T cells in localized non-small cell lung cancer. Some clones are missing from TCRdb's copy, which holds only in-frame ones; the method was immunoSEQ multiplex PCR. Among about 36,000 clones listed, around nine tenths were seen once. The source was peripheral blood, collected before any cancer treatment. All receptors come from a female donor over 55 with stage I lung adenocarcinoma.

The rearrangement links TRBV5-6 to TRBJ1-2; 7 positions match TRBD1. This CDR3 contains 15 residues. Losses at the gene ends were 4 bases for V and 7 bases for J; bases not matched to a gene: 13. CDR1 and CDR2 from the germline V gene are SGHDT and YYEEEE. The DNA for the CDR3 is TGTGCCAGCAGCCGAACACCAGACAGGGAGGGTGGCTACACCTTC. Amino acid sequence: CASSRTPDREGGYTF.

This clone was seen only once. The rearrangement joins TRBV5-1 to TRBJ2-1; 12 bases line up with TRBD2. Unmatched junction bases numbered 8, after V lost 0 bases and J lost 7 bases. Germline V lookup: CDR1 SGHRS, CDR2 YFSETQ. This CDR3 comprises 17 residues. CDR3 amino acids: CASSLVLAGGKSNEQFF. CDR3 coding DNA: TGCGCCAGCAGCTTGGTCCTAGCGGGGGGGAAGAGTAATGAGCAGTTCTTC.

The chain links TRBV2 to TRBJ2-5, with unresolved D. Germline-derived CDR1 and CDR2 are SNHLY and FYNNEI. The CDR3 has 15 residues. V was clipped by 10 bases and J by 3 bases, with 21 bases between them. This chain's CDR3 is CATKRTTRSEETQYF. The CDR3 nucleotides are TGTGCCACGAAGCGAACTACTCGAAGTGAAGAGACCCAGTACTTC.

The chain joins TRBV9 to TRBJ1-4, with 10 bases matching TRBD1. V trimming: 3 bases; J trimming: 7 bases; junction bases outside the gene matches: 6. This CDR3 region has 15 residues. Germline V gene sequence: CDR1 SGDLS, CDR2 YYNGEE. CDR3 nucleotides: TGTGCCAGCAGCGCACGACAGGGGGCGAGTGAAAAACTGTTTTTT. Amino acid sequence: CASSARQGASEKLFF.

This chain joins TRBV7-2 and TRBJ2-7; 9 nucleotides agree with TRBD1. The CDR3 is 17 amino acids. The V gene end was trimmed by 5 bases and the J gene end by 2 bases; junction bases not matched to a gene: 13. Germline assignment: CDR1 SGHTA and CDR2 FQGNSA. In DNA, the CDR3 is TGTGCCAGCAGCCTCACCGGGACAGGGACTCGTACCTACGAGCAGTACTTC. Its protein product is CASSLTGTGTRTYEQYF.

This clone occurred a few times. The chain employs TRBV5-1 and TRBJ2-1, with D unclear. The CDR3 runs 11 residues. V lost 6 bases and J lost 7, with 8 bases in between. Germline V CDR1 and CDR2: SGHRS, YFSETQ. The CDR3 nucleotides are TGCGCCAGCACTTGGGGAAATGAGCAGTTCTTC. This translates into CASTWGNEQFF.